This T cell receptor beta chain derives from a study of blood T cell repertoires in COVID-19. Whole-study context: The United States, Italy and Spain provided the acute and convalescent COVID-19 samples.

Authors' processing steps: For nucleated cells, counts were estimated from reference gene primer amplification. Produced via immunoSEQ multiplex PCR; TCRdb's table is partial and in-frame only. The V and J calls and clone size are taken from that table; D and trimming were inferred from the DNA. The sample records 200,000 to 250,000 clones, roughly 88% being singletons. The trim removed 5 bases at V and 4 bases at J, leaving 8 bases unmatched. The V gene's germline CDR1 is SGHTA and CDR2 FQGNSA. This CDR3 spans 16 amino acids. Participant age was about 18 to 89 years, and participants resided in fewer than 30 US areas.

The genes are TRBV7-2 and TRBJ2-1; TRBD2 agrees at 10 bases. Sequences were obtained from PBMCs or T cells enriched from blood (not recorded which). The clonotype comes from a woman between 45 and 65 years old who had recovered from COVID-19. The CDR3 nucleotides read TGTGCCAGCAGCCACGCTAGCGGGGGAACGTACAATGAGCAGTTCTTC. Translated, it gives CASSHASGGTYNEQFF.